This entry describes one T cell receptor (beta chain). The data were taken from a study of blood T cell repertoires in COVID-19. Assay used: immunoSEQ multiplex PCR; TCRdb lists only in-frame clones, some missing. The profile covers about 81,000 clones, with more than 75% appearing a single time and about 14% taken by the ten largest. CDR3 length equals 16 residues. The germline V gene encodes CDR1 KGHSH and CDR2 LQKENI. After removal of 2 bases from V and 6 bases from J, the junction contained 8 bases not matched to a gene. What was sequenced was peripheral blood. The V gene is TRBV18, the J gene TRBJ2-1, with TRBD2 matching 9 bases. This receptor was taken from a woman in her 70s with acute or convalescent COVID-19. The CDR3, as DNA: TGTGCCAGCTCACCAGCCCGCGGGGGGGGAACCAATGAGCAGTTCTTC. Translation gives CASSPARGGGTNEQFF.